Reported below is one T cell receptor beta chain. Prepared libraries of TCR beta cDNA carried unique molecular identifiers. In TCRdb, the PCR reads were re-called with MiXCR into one record per CDR3 protein. The data show 800,000 to 950,000 distinct CDR3 sequences, about 57% seen once. This record comes from a study of post-analysis software for immune sequencing data. Material: blood. The source of this sequence is a girl aged 5 to 17 with multiple sclerosis.

CDR3 nucleotide sequence: TGTGCCAGCAGCTTGCGAATACTCCCACTGGGAGAGACCCAGTACTTC. It codes for CASSLRILPLGETQYF. The chain links TRBV5-6 to TRBJ2-5; D uncertain. Germline V lookup: CDR1 SGHDT, CDR2 YYEEEE. This CDR3 is built from 16 residues. Trimming took 1 base from V and 4 from J, leaving 17 bases between them.